The TCR beta chain described here comes from a study of Tregs in tolerant kidney transplant recipients (dated by TCRdb to 2018 to 2020). About the study as a whole: TCRbeta sequencing was used in the study to identify donor-specific regulatory T cells before combined kidney and bone marrow transplantation, and the identified cells were then tracked after transplant. TCRbeta repertoire sequencing was used in a few healthy controls to compare several ways of expanding Tregs specific for an allogeneic donor.

Trimming removed 6 bases from V and 2 bases from J; the gene matches leave 7 bases unexplained. Per the germline V gene, SGDLS is the CDR1 and YYNGEE is the CDR2. The CDR3 measures 14 amino acids from cysteine to phenylalanine. Only the CDR3 part of the read is kept: 42 bases, read in frame from the first base. With respect to this clone: Its cognate antigen has yet to be identified. The record has no base qualities; no much larger clone is one base away.

Thawed PBMCs were FACS-sorted into unstimulated Tregs (CD4+CD25+CD127-), CD4+ non-Tregs (CD4+CD25-), CD4 cells and CD8 cells. Blood from healthy controls was obtained either as purchased buffy coats or from healthy volunteers. Healthy control blood was processed by Ficoll density gradient to PBMCs and cryopreserved; patient PBMCs were collected before and after transplant. Genomic DNA was extracted from sorted cells with the QIAGEN DNeasy Blood and Tissue Kit for TCRbeta CDR3 sequencing. Through immunoSEQ, high-throughput TCRbeta CDR3 sequencing was done commercially, including PCR amplification with internal controls and bias correction. From the authors' description of their analysis: Unique productive TCRbeta sequences were defined by CDR3 nucleotide sequence when primers matched and otherwise by CDR3 amino acid sequence together with Vbeta and Jbeta genes. As a correction for sorting error, sequences shared between sorted populations at a frequency ratio of 2:1 or less were discarded, and the remaining shared sequences were assigned to the higher population. A sequence counted as donor-reactive if, in CFSE-low cells, the sequence had a frequency of at least 0.01% and was expanded at least 5-fold compared with unstimulated cells. Repertoire divergence was quantified by Jensen-Shannon divergence calculated from the top 100 TCRbeta sequences ranked by frequency. For any sample with multiple sequencing runs, sorting error was corrected in each run separately before the runs were pooled. What TCRdb holds here is the immuneACCESS table cut down to in-frame rearrangements. Part of the clones is not present; checked against another copy, under half of the missing clones reflect an unresolved V gene, and the others are unexplained. From that table come the V and J calls and clone size; the DNA was used to work out D and trimming. The sample profile shows roughly 250,000 clones; roughly 80% of them were found once. The ten largest make up around 0.64% of the sample.

Overall study results and their limits: Biological reproducibility was not directly addressed, though technical replication error appeared minimal. Expanding Tregs with activated donor B cells appeared to identify the most biologically relevant and donor-specific TCRbeta repertoire. Because only a small number of patients were included, the study had limitations, and the results will need to be validated in larger populations as well as under other immunosuppression protocols.

This TCR derives from a human donor in good health. This chain is built from TRBV9 and TRBJ1-1, and 7 junctional nucleotides match TRBD1. The sample taken for sequencing was CD4+ T cells from blood. This receptor carries the CDR3 CASTPTGFNTEAFF. The bases are TGTGCCAGCACCCCGACAGGGTTCAACACTGAAGCTTTCTTT.